This TCR beta chain derives from a study of blood T cells in healthy people across ages. Study information: Template-switching capture recovered about one barcoded beta molecule per two T cells.

The CDR3 loop spans 12 amino acids. Germline CDR1 and CDR2: DFQATT and SNEGSKA (reference sequence). Notes on this clonotype: At one of its ends the junction is not consistent with the germline gene, which may arise from a read error.

Together with a sample-barcoded 5' primer, a J-beta primer mix was included in a second PCR lasting about 7 to 11 cycles. One entry per CDR3 protein results from TCRdb running MiXCR on the 5' RACE reads. The data contain 1.8 million or so distinct CDR3 sequences, about 39% of them singletons. Sample: blood. The TCR sequence derives from a human donor in good health. This sequence joins TRBV20-1 and TRBJ1-2; D may be TRBD1 (6 bases). This CDR3 is CGIKVQGYGHTF. CDR3 nucleotides: TGCGGTATAAAGGTTCAGGGGTATGGCCACACCTTC.